This T cell receptor beta chain was captured by sequencing in a study of shared clonotypes between healthy human individuals. Germline values: CDR1 MNHEY, CDR2 SVGAGI. The CDR3 totals 12 residues. The V and J ends lost 5 bases and 14 bases respectively, with 13 bases between them. Some clones are missing from TCRdb's copy, which holds only in-frame ones; the method was immunoSEQ multiplex PCR. Among some 480,000 clones, 70% to 80% were seen once, and the ten largest hold more than 10%. Sequenced: PBMCs. The clonotype comes from a woman between 35 and 50 years old in good health. Some clones in this sample may be carry-over from other donors' samples. The V call is TRBV6-5, the J call TRBJ1-6, with no clear D. The chain's CDR3 is CASSTPGGTLHF. CDR3 nucleotide sequence: TGTGCCAGCAGTACCCCGGGAGGGACCCTCCACTTT.